This T cell receptor (beta chain) emerged from a study of monozygotic twins with inflammatory bowel disease (dated by TCRdb to between 2018 and 2020). Regarding the complete study: A total of 28 monozygotic twin pairs were included in the full study, comprising nine German pairs (four IBD-concordant, five IBD-discordant) and 19 IBD-discordant Danish pairs. Each individual had, on average, about 151 000 unique TCRalpha sequences and 181 000 unique TCRbeta sequences available for analysis. Within discordant pairs, disease-associated traits were sought mainly by comparing IBD patients with their genetically identical healthy co-twins.

The study at large found these results: Different T cell subtypes could not be distinguished in the analysis. Concordant and discordant twins showed no difference in repertoire similarity, possibly because of limited statistical power. Fewer clonotypes were shared with other individuals by IBD patients than by healthy twins, most markedly in patients showing signs of disease activity. No single strong signal or clonotype linked to IBD turned up in the results, so the idea that one exists was not supported. Differing immunosuppressive treatments among patients may have added background noise and inter-individual variability to the repertoires. A decrease in TCRbeta repertoire diversity, as measured by inverse Simpson index, was observed in IBD patients compared with their healthy co-twins.

The CDR3 measures 15 amino acids from cysteine to phenylalanine. Only the protein sequence is given. In the germline V gene, CDR1 corresponds to SNHLY and CDR2 to FYNNEI. A word on this clonotype: Its cognate antigen has yet to be identified.

Preparation of the library involved 5' RACE. For each TCR library, 3,500 to 4,000 ng of total RNA was used. cDNA was synthesized with SMARTScribe reverse transcriptase in eight separate reactions per sample. During cDNA synthesis, unique molecular identifiers containing a 6-nucleotide sample barcode were introduced by template switching. TCRalpha and TCRbeta cDNA was amplified in two nested PCRs of approximately 17 and 9 cycles, and bead purification was carried out after each PCR. Before amplification, the cDNA was both treated with uracil DNA-glycosylase and purified with the QIAquick PCR purification kit. The second PCR added Illumina TruSeq-compatible adapters along with sample-specific barcodes. Library quality and concentration were checked on TapeStation and Qubit, and libraries were pooled at around 5 ng each. Pooled libraries were sequenced on an Illumina HiSeq2500 single-index Rapid Run with 2 x 100 bp reads and custom sequencing primers. As for the original processing: MiGEC version 1.2.6 was used for UMI-based consensus assembly to correct PCR and sequencing errors. MiXCR version 2.1.1 was used for V(D)J alignment, clonotype assembly and CDR3 extraction. Gene usage, clonotype sharing and MAIT/NKT TCR abundance were normalised by analysing the top 1000, 10 000 and 20 000 clonotypes per sample. Diversity was computed as the inverse Simpson index with the vegan R package after downsampling to 27 000 UMIs. Paired Mann-Whitney U tests were applied to discordant twin pairs, with Benjamini-Hochberg correction for multiple testing. Each entry corresponds to one CDR3 protein sequence from reads that TCRdb reprocessed, and DNA is not given. V and J calls and clone size were set by TCRdb, not the authors. In this sample's table one finds a few hundred thousand distinct CDR3 sequences. Clones ranked in the top ten supply 1.6% of the sample.

From each donor, a roughly 2.7 ml peripheral blood sample was collected into PAXgene tubes and kept at -80 degrees C. Without any T cell sorting, total RNA was extracted from whole blood using the PAXgene blood miRNA kit on an automated QIAcube. Peripheral blood from monozygotic twin pairs, either concordant or discordant for inflammatory bowel disease, underwent deep TCRalpha and TCRbeta repertoire profiling that used unique molecular barcoding. For every twin pair, smoking habits were documented, and each individual was categorised as a current, former or never smoker. The sequence was obtained from a human donor with ulcerative colitis or Crohn's disease, or a healthy co-twin of an affected twin (not recorded which). The chain couples TRBV2 to TRBJ1-5; TCRdb selects TRBD1, and the lack of DNA leaves this call unchecked. Sequencing was carried out using blood. The CDR3 amino acid sequence is: CASSKQGSLVQPQHF.